One sample yielded the 22 T cell receptor beta chains listed below, sequenced in a study of CD8+CD57+ T cells in acquired aplastic anemia. Genomic DNA, the template, was used for profiling of the TCR beta VDJ and CDR3. A single record per CDR3 protein comes from TCRdb applying MiXCR to the reads. The table lists 150,000 to 200,000 distinct CDR3 sequences, over 40% of them singletons. Patients selected for sequencing had displayed CD8+CD57+ cell expansion by flow cytometry. The sample was sorted CD4+, CD8+, or CD8+CD57+ T cells (not recorded which) from PBMCs. The receptors here all came from a human donor with aplastic anemia.

This clonotype was picked up many times. The CDR3 coding sequence is TGTGCCAGCAGTTACTCTGTCGAAGGGAGCTCCTATAATTCACCCCTCCACTTT. Its protein product is CASSYSVEGSSYNSPLHF. The genes are TRBV6-2 or TRBV6-3 and TRBJ1-6; no reliable D call. The germline V gene has CDR1 MNHEY and CDR2 SVGEGT. Trimming shortened V by 0 bases and J by 0 bases, and 12 bases separated the two germline ends. The CDR3 covers 18 residues.

The rearrangement joins TRBV27 to TRBJ2-3, with a weak D call TRBD2 (5 bases). CDR1 MNHEY and CDR2 SMNVEV come from the germline V gene (reference sequence). This CDR3 comprises 15 residues. The ends were cut back, 1 base at V and 4 bases at J, with 12 bases in the middle. CDR3 amino acids: CASSLLRGFADTQYF. In DNA, the CDR3 is TGTGCCAGCAGTTTATTACGGGGTTTCGCAGATACGCAGTATTTT.

This clonotype was counted ten times or more. V and J are TRBV5-1 and TRBJ2-3; D is possibly TRBD1 (5 bases). This CDR3 spans 17 amino acids. V lost 4 bases and J lost 0, with 18 bases in between. Germline-derived CDR1 and CDR2 are SGHRS and YFSETQ. CDR3 in DNA: TGCGCCAGCAGCCGAAGTCCATCGGCAGGGAGCACAGATACGCAGTATTTT. The encoded protein is CASSRSPSAGSTDTQYF.

The chain links TRBV20-1 to TRBJ2-1; D gene ambiguous. This CDR3 contains 14 residues. Trimming left V 0 bases short and J 10 bases short, with 16 bases between. Germline V gene sequence: CDR1 DFQATT, CDR2 SNEGSKA (reference sequence). The DNA of the CDR3 is TGCAGTGCTAGAGATTTTCGAAACAGCATGGAGCAGTTCTTC. This encodes CSARDFRNSMEQFF.

This clonotype has at least ten counts. The rearrangement joins TRBV19 to TRBJ1-1, with D perhaps TRBD1 (6 bases). The V end was cut by 11 bases, the J end by 1 base, with 11 bases between. Per the germline V gene, CDR1 is LNHDA and CDR2 is SQIVND (reference sequence). This CDR3 has 12 amino acids. In DNA, the CDR3 is TGTGCCTGTCTGGGACAGAACACTGAAGCTTTCTTT. Amino acid sequence: CACLGQNTEAFF.

The CDR3 DNA reads TGTGCCAGCAGCCGGCAGACGGAAAACACTGAAGCTTTCTTT. This gives the protein CASSRQTENTEAFF. This chain links TRBV4-2 with TRBJ1-1, with D uncertain. The CDR3 is made up of 14 amino acids. Germline CDR1 LGHNA, CDR2 YNFKEQ. The ends were cut back, 4 bases at V and 2 bases at J, with 11 bases in the middle.

This clonotype has a handful of counts. V gene TRBV15 combines with J gene TRBJ1-2; D gene unclear. The CDR3 extends over 12 amino acids. The V gene lost 0 bases and the J gene lost 2 bases, with 1 base spanning the gap. Germline V gives CDR1 LNHNV, CDR2 YYDKDF (reference sequence). The CDR3 reads CATSRDNYGYTF. The CDR3 bases are TGTGCCACCAGCAGAGACAACTATGGCTACACCTTC.

The chain combines TRBV25-1 with TRBJ2-1; D is unresolved. Trimming left V 4 bases short and J 0 bases short, with 7 bases between. Germline V gene sequence: CDR1 MGHDK, CDR2 SYGVNS. The CDR3 has 14 residues. The CDR3 loop is CASSVPGSYNEQFF. CDR3 nucleotide sequence: TGTGCCAGCAGTGTGCCGGGCTCCTACAATGAGCAGTTCTTC.

This clonotype showed up just a few times. This chain connects TRBV10-3 to TRBJ1-3, with a possible D match to TRBD1 (5 bases). Germline V CDR1 and CDR2: ENHRY, SYGVKD. The length of the CDR3 is 13 residues. The V and J ends lost 3 bases and 8 bases respectively, with 11 bases between them. The DNA of the CDR3 is TGTGCCATCAGTGACGATCAGGGCTACACCATATATTTT. This translates into CAISDDQGYTIYF.

The V gene is TRBV10-3, the J gene TRBJ2-5; 7 bases line up with TRBD1. The germline V gene encodes CDR1 ENHRY and CDR2 SYGVKD. The CDR3 runs to 15 residues. Trimming removed 3 bases from V and 3 bases from J; junction bases left unmatched: 7. The CDR3 loop is CAISDPGQFEETQYF. The CDR3 bases are TGTGCCATCAGTGACCCGGGACAGTTTGAAGAGACCCAGTACTTC.

This clonotype came up once. A junction boundary mismatches the germline segment, possibly from a read error. The V gene is TRBV6-5, the J gene TRBJ1-2; TRBD1 might be the D (6 bases). Germline V gives CDR1 MNHEY, CDR2 SVGAGI. The CDR3 contains 10 residues. Here the CDR3 DNA reads TGTGCCAGCATCACAGGGCTTGAGGCCTTC. The encoded protein is CASITGLEAF.

This rearrangement joins TRBV20-1 to TRBJ2-5; possible D gene TRBD2, 6 bases. This CDR3 is built from 11 residues. Germline V gene data show CDR1 as DFQATT and CDR2 as SNEGSKA (reference sequence). Between the trimmed V and J ends, which lost 7 bases and 5 bases, there was a span of 11 bases. CDR3 DNA sequence: TGCAGTGGGCGGGGTCGGGAGACCCAGTACTTC. Translation: CSGRGRETQYF.

V usage is TRBV20-1 and J usage is TRBJ2-7; 8 bases are shared with TRBD1. With V trimmed by 5 bases and J by 5 bases, 5 bases remained unmatched. The CDR3 runs 12 residues. Germline V gene data show CDR1 as DFQATT and CDR2 as SNEGSKA (reference sequence). The CDR3 reads CSAEQGGDEQYF. DNA of the CDR3: TGCAGTGCTGAACAGGGGGGCGACGAGCAGTACTTC.

This clonotype was seen a few times. The CDR3 loop is CAISDVRQEDHYGYTF. The CDR3 DNA sequence: TGTGCCATCAGTGACGTGAGACAGGAGGACCACTATGGCTACACCTTC. The chain uses TRBV10-3 and TRBJ1-2, with D possibly TRBD1 on 6 matching bases. V was clipped by 3 bases and J by 3 bases, with 17 bases between them. Germline V CDR1 and CDR2: ENHRY, SYGVKD. This CDR3 comprises 16 residues.

This clonotype was observed a single time. The chain joins TRBV5-1 to TRBJ1-5; possibly TRBD1 for D (5 bases). The CDR3 sequence is 16 residues long. Between the trimmed V and J ends, which lost 4 bases and 4 bases, there was a span of 18 bases. Germline V gene data show CDR1 as SGHRS and CDR2 as YFSETQ. This CDR3 reads CASSQDGHGPNQPQHF. The DNA of the CDR3 is TGCGCCAGCAGCCAGGATGGACATGGGCCAAATCAGCCCCAGCATTTT.

CDR3 protein: CASSSTGTGTSYEQYF. Written as DNA, the CDR3 is TGTGCCAGCAGCTCCACCGGGACAGGGACGTCCTACGAGCAGTACTTC. The chain uses TRBV11-1 and TRBJ2-7; 9 bases are shared with TRBD1. Trimming removed 4 bases from V and 1 base from J; junction bases left unmatched: 8. The CDR3 runs to 16 residues. From germline, CDR1 is SGHAT and CDR2 FQDESV (reference sequence).

This clonotype showed up just a few times. The CDR3, as DNA: TGTGCCTCGAACCCTAGCCCGGGGCCGGCAAATACGCAGTATTTT. It translates to CASNPSPGPANTQYF. J is TRBJ2-3 and V is TRBV30, with D perhaps matching TRBD1 or TRBD2 (5 bases each). This CDR3 spans 15 amino acids. With 7 bases removed from V and 7 bases from J, the gap between germline ends came to 24 bases. CDR1 is GTSNPN, CDR2 SVGIG, per germline (reference sequence).

V is TRBV25-1 and J is TRBJ1-3, with D possibly TRBD1 on 5 matching bases. With 1 base removed from V and 3 bases from J, the gap between germline ends came to 7 bases. Looked up from germline, CDR1 is MGHDK and CDR2 is SYGVNS. The CDR3 length is 14 residues. CDR3 in DNA: TGTGCCAGCAGTGAATCCGGGGGTGGAAACACCATATATTTT. Translation: CASSESGGGNTIYF.

This clonotype appeared a few times. This chain joins TRBV19 and TRBJ2-7; no firm D call. The CDR3 extends over 13 amino acids. V was cut by 7 bases and J by 1 base, with 11 bases left in between. Looked up from germline, CDR1 is LNHDA and CDR2 is SQIVND (reference sequence). CDR3 sequence reads: CASIGGESYEQYF. CDR3 DNA sequence: TGTGCCAGTATCGGCGGCGAGTCCTACGAGCAGTACTTC.

The chain joins TRBV19 to TRBJ2-7; no reliable D call. The CDR3 is made up of 13 amino acids. Trimming took 5 bases from V and 2 from J, leaving 10 bases between them. Per germline, CDR1 LNHDA and CDR2 SQIVND (reference sequence). The CDR3 DNA sequence: TGTGCCAGTAGTCCCGATAGGACCTACGAGCAGTACTTC. It translates to CASSPDRTYEQYF. Based on the CDR3 plus reference TRBV19 and TRBJ2-7, the full variable domain is DGGITQSPKYLFRKEGQNVTLSCEQNLNHDAMYWYRQDPGQGLRLIYYSQIVNDFQKGDIAEGYSVSREKKESFPLTVTSAQKNPTAFYLCASSPDRTYEQYFGPGTRLTVT.

This clonotype came up many times. This sequence joins TRBV29-1 and TRBJ2-3; 14 nucleotides align to TRBD2. Germline-derived CDR1 and CDR2 are SQVTM and ANQGSEA. CDR3 length: 15 residues. Germline trimming cut 7 bases from V and 6 bases from J; bases unmatched to any gene: 9. Here the CDR3 DNA reads TGCAGCGCCGACGGACTAGCGGGGGGAGTGGATACGCAGTATTTT. Its protein product is CSADGLAGGVDTQYF.

The chain couples TRBV29-1 to TRBJ2-2; D unresolved. V was pared by 6 bases and J by 7 bases, with 3 bases between. This CDR3 spans 9 amino acids. Germline CDR1 is SQVTM and CDR2 is ANQGSEA. This CDR3 is CSVSGELFF. DNA of the CDR3: TGCAGCGTCAGCGGGGAGCTGTTTTTT.